Included here is one T cell receptor (beta chain) sequence, with context. The antigen is undetermined. Distinct nucleotide sequences in the sample also encode this CDR3. The entry originates in a study of shared clonotypes between healthy human individuals. Study in general: The cohort comprised a couple of women and a few men. Their ages spanned 18 to 49 years.

Study results and caveats: Against clonotypes common to all four donors, non-shared ones had lower generation probabilities. Blood alone was sampled, and tissue repertoires likely differ.

CD8 cells classed as naive were CD45RO-negative and positively selected for CCR7, excluding terminally differentiated effector memory CD45RA+ cells. At a deep level, the assay was run. The method was immunoSEQ multiplex PCR; TCRdb's version includes in-frame clones alone and lacks a portion of them. Seen here are around 1.9 million clones, over 85% observed once, and the top ten hold approximately 1.7%. This CDR3 has 14 residues. The germline CDR1 and CDR2 sequences are MDHEN and SYDVKM. Trimming at V came to 5 bases and at J to 5 bases, leaving 5 bases not matched to a gene. This TCR was recovered from a man aged 18 to 29 in good health. Some clones in this sample may be carry-over from other donors' samples. The sequencing sample was made of naive CD8+ T cells from PBMCs. This chain connects TRBV28 to TRBJ1-5; TRBD1 matches at 8 bases. The CDR3 sequence is CASSRDRGYQPQHF. CDR3 nucleotides: TGTGCCAGCAGTCGAGACAGGGGTTATCAGCCCCAGCATTTT.